Each of the 20 T cell receptor beta chains below was sequenced from the same sample in a study of blood T cells in healthy people across ages. Primers used in a second PCR of roughly 7 to 12 cycles were a sample-barcoded 5' primer and a J-beta primer mix. Via MiXCR, TCRdb re-called the 5' RACE reads, giving one row per CDR3 protein. The sample consists of about 640,000 distinct CDR3 sequences, about 53% of them appearing once. Sequencing used blood. These receptors originate from a man between 60 and 75 years old in good health.

This clonotype was picked up a small number of times. The chain recombines TRBV20-1 with TRBJ1-1; D remains ambiguous. This CDR3 has 15 amino acids. V was trimmed by 0 bases and J by 8 bases, leaving 19 bases between them. The V gene's germline CDR1 is DFQATT and CDR2 SNEGSKA (reference sequence). The CDR3 sequence is CSARDRVTPSREAFF. The CDR3 DNA sequence: TGCAGTGCTAGAGATCGGGTAACCCCCTCTCGGGAAGCTTTCTTT.

This sequence joins TRBV7-2 and TRBJ2-5; 12 nucleotides agree with TRBD2. This CDR3 region has 18 residues. V trimming: 1 base; J trimming: 6 bases; junction bases outside the gene matches: 12. CDR1 is SGHTA, CDR2 FQGNSA, per germline. This CDR3 reads CASSLGWASGGAAKTQYF. The CDR3 region has the DNA TGTGCCAGCAGCTTAGGTTGGGCTAGCGGGGGGGCCGCAAAGACCCAGTACTTC.

The chain is built from TRBV3-1 and TRBJ1-6; D remains unclear. V lost 0 bases and J lost 5, with 8 bases in between. The CDR3 spans 15 residues. The germline CDR1 and CDR2 sequences are LGHDT and YNNKEL (reference sequence). CDR3 coding DNA: TGTGCCAGCAGCCAAGAAGCACATAATAATTCACCCCTCCACTTT. This gives the protein CASSQEAHNNSPLHF.

This clonotype has just a few counts. The CDR3 DNA is TGTGCCAGCAGATCGACAGGGGTGGCCAAAAACATTCAGTACTTC. Residues: CASRSTGVAKNIQYF. The chain has TRBV6-2 or TRBV6-3 and TRBJ2-4; 8 bases are shared with TRBD1. CDR3 length: 15 amino acids. With 6 bases clipped from V and 1 base from J, the junction kept 5 bases outside the gene matches. Germline CDR1 MNHEY, CDR2 SVGEGT.

This clonotype has more than one count but fewer than ten. This chain connects TRBV7-2 to TRBJ2-5; the D gene could be TRBD1 or TRBD2 (5 bases each). Trimming took 7 bases from V and 7 from J, leaving 13 bases between them. The germline CDR1 and CDR2 sequences are SGHTA and FQGNSA. This CDR3 is 12 amino acids long. This CDR3 reads CASTKDGGTQYF. The DNA of the CDR3 is TGTGCCAGCACCAAGGATGGGGGGACCCAGTACTTC.

The chain links TRBV7-2 to TRBJ2-7; TRBD2 aligns across 10 bases. Per the germline V gene, CDR1 is SGHTA and CDR2 is FQGNSA. The V and J ends lost 5 bases and 7 bases, in that order; junction bases with no gene match: 8. The CDR3 sequence is 14 residues long. CDR3 nucleotides: TGTGCCAGCAGCCGAGGACTAGCGGAGGCAGAGCAGTACTTC. It translates to CASSRGLAEAEQYF. The full variable domain, with the rest looked up from reference TRBV7-2 and TRBJ2-7, is GAGVSQSPSNKVTEKGKDVELRCDPISGHTALYWYRQSLGQGLEFLIYFQGNSAPDKSGLPSDRFSAERTGGSVSTLTIQRTQQEDSAVYLCASSRGLAEAEQYFGPGTRLTVT.

The chain employs TRBV5-8 and TRBJ2-7; 11 bases match TRBD1. CDR1 is SGHTS, CDR2 YDEGEE, per germline. The V segment lost 9 bases and the J segment 7 bases; nucleotides outside the gene matches: 12. There are 14 residues in the CDR3. CDR3 sequence: CATNLGQGANEQYF. The CDR3 bases are TGTGCCACCAACTTAGGACAGGGGGCAAATGAGCAGTACTTC.

As to this clonotype: At one end, the junction sequence differs from germline, possibly due to a read error. The chain has TRBV28 and TRBJ2-5, with unresolved D. Germline CDR1 MDHEN, CDR2 SYDVKM. This CDR3 is 14 amino acids long. Here the CDR3 DNA reads TGTGCCAGCAGCCTCACCCGGGCACAAGGGACCCAGTACTTC. It translates to CASSLTRAQGTQYF.

This chain links TRBV6-6 with TRBJ1-2; no reliable D call. The V and J ends lost 2 bases and 1 base respectively, with 11 bases between them. CDR1 is MNHNY, CDR2 SVGAGI, per germline (reference sequence). The CDR3 is 15 residues long. The CDR3 protein is CASSYPEESNYGYTF. Here the CDR3 DNA reads TGTGCCAGCAGTTACCCGGAGGAGAGTAACTATGGCTACACCTTC.

The V call is TRBV7-2, the J call TRBJ1-6; D gene unclear. Germline V gene sequence: CDR1 SGHTA, CDR2 FQGNSA. Trimming pared 5 bases from V and 7 bases from J, leaving 9 bases between. CDR3 size: 13 residues. Here the CDR3 DNA reads TGTGCCAGCAGCGTACCCTGGAATTCACCCCTCCACTTT. Translating gives CASSVPWNSPLHF.

V and J are TRBV2 and TRBJ1-2; TRBD1 agrees at 7 bases. Germline-derived CDR1 and CDR2 are SNHLY and FYNNEI. The CDR3 is made up of 14 amino acids. Trimming at V came to 4 bases and at J to 5 bases, leaving 7 bases not matched to a gene. CDR3 residues: CASSVGGQSYGYTF. The DNA of the CDR3 is TGTGCCAGCAGTGTGGGGGGACAGTCATATGGCTACACCTTC.

The rearrangement joins TRBV7-9 to TRBJ2-1, with TRBD2 identical over 12 bases. Per the germline V gene, CDR1 is SEHNR and CDR2 is FQNEAQ (reference sequence). The CDR3 loop spans 17 amino acids. The V and J ends lost 5 bases and 7 bases, in that order; junction bases with no gene match: 12. CDR3 in amino acids: CASSPPSGGDVGNEQFF. The CDR3 DNA is TGTGCCAGCAGCCCCCCTAGCGGGGGGGACGTAGGGAATGAGCAGTTCTTC.

CDR3 DNA: TGTGCCAGCAGTGGCTCCCTAGCGGGGGGAGGGGATACGCAGTATTTT. Its translation is CASSGSLAGGGDTQYF. The chain is built from TRBV6-1 and TRBJ2-3, with 11 bases that match TRBD2. The CDR3 is made up of 16 amino acids. Germline values: CDR1 MNHNS, CDR2 SASEGT. Losses at the gene ends were 4 bases for V and 6 bases for J; bases not matched to a gene: 9.

Remarks on this clonotype: This may be a read error: a much more frequent sequence differs by one nucleotide. The rearrangement uses TRBV7-2 and TRBJ2-5, with TRBD1 matching 8 bases. Germline CDR1 is SGHTA and CDR2 is FQGNSA. This CDR3 contains 16 residues. The junction had 18 bases not matched to a gene; V was cut back by 4 bases and J by 11 bases. In DNA, the CDR3 is TGTGCCAGCAGCTCCAGGGGGCCCCCCCCTTACAATGAGCAGTACTTC. This encodes CASSSRGPPPYNEQYF.

The chain links TRBV12-3 or TRBV12-4 to TRBJ2-7; D is tentatively TRBD1 or TRBD2 (5 bases each). The J call is uncertain, as TRBJ2-5 better fits the DNA end. This CDR3 has 17 residues. CDR3: CASSSPAQGQGERTQYF. CDR3 nucleotide sequence: TGTGCCAGCAGTTCCCCGGCGCAAGGGCAGGGAGAGAGGACCCAGTACTTC.

The chain is built from TRBV4-1 and TRBJ1-2; 12 bases are shared with TRBD1. The length of the CDR3 is 15 residues. Per germline, CDR1 MGHRA and CDR2 YSYEKL. V was pared by 8 bases and J by 3 bases, with 7 bases of the junction left unmatched. CDR3 residues: CASGTGGAEDYGYTF. The CDR3 DNA reads TGCGCCAGCGGGACAGGGGGCGCGGAAGACTATGGCTACACCTTC.

The chain joins TRBV5-1 to TRBJ2-4; D is possibly TRBD2 (5 bases). Matching the DNA end better, TRBJ2-7 makes the J call doubtful. Germline CDR1 reads SGHRS; CDR2 reads YFSETQ. CDR3 length: 12 residues. The CDR3 region is CASHEGRNEQYF. The CDR3 bases are TGCGCCAGCCATGAGGGCAGGAACGAGCAGTACTTC.

This clonotype appeared a few times. This chain's CDR3 is CASSPWTGYEQYF. CDR3 in DNA: TGTGCCAGCAGCCCTTGGACAGGCTACGAGCAGTACTTC. The V and J genes are TRBV5-5 and TRBJ2-7; 7 positions agree with TRBD1. The CDR3 is 13 amino acids. CDR1 and CDR2 (germline): SGHKS, YYEKEE (reference sequence). The J segment lost 3 bases and the V segment lost 4 bases, leaving 4 bases of the junction unmatched.

V and J are TRBV6-2 or TRBV6-3 and TRBJ2-2; D gene ambiguous. Germline CDR1 and CDR2: MNHEY and SVGEGT. The CDR3 sequence is 9 residues long. Trimming left V 9 bases short and J 9 bases short, with 5 bases between. CDR3 sequence reads: CARWRELFF. In nucleotides, the CDR3 is TGTGCCAGATGGCGGGAGCTGTTTTTT.

This clonotype appeared a few times. This chain joins TRBV7-8 and TRBJ2-1; 11 bases fit TRBD2. The DNA end is more similar to TRBJ2-7, so the J call may be wrong. Germline values: CDR1 SGHVS, CDR2 FQNEAQ. The CDR3 is made up of 17 amino acids. CDR3 coding DNA: TGTGCCAGCAGCCGAATGATAGCGGGGGGGGAGTACAATGAGCAGTACTTC. It encodes CASSRMIAGGEYNEQYF.